The T cell receptor (beta chain) under discussion was sequenced for a study of CD8+ T cells in alopecia areata. Study findings and constraints: Sequencing of scalp samples also includes resident alphabeta T cells from normal skin. Tofacitinib significantly lowered scalp clonality and expanded CD8+ clones among the top 100. Possibly as an HLA-related effect, TCR sharing across patients appeared less clear than in mice.

As concerns this clone: No antigen is known for it.

As the sequencing template, cDNA was produced by extracting RNA and reverse transcribing it. Clones were read by immunoSEQ multiplex PCR, and TCRdb kept only the in-frame ones, dropping some. The sample lists 150,000 to 200,000 clones; less than 70% were seen once. Treatment meaning: oral pan-JAK inhibitor, 5-10 mg twice daily. Peripheral blood and lesional scalp punch biopsies came from alopecia areata patients. The length of the CDR3 is 14 residues. Per the germline V gene, CDR1 is GTSNPN and CDR2 is SVGIG (reference sequence). Trimming stripped 0 bases from V and 4 bases from J, with 12 bases between.

The sample consisted of CD8+ T cells sorted from blood, taken at week 24, from a patient treated with tofacitinib. This TCR was sampled from a human donor with alopecia areata. This sequence joins TRBV30 and TRBJ1-1; a possible D gene is TRBD1 (6 bases). The CDR3 reads CAWSVQGWSTEAFF. For the CDR3, the DNA is TGTGCCTGGAGTGTACAGGGTTGGAGCACTGAAGCTTTCTTT. Full variable domain (remainder filled in from reference TRBV30 and TRBJ1-1): SQTIHQWPATLVQPVGSPLSLECTVEGTSNPNLYWYRQAAGRGLQLLFYSVGIGQISSEVPQNLSASRPQDRQFILSSKKLLLSDSGFYLCAWSVQGWSTEAFFGQGTRLTVV.